The 17 T cell receptor beta chains in this list originate from one sample, sequenced in a study of response to subunit inactivated influenza vaccine. MiXCR was run by TCRdb on the RT-PCR reads, yielding one entry per CDR3 protein. The sample consists of fewer than 700,000 distinct CDR3 sequences, under 15% of them appearing once. The material sequenced was PBMCs from blood, taken about 40 days after vaccination. The source is a man in his fifties or sixties who received an inactivated influenza vaccine.

V is TRBV3-1 and J is TRBJ2-1; TRBD2 matches 8 bases. CDR1 is LGHDT, CDR2 YNNKEL, per germline (reference sequence). The length of the CDR3 is 15 residues. With 4 bases clipped from V and 7 bases from J, the junction kept 9 bases outside the gene matches. CDR3 region: CASSPREGRRNEQFF. CDR3 bases: TGTGCCAGCAGCCCTCGGGAGGGCCGAAGAAATGAGCAGTTCTTC.

This clonotype was recorded at least ten times. This chain joins TRBV4-2 and TRBJ1-1; D is ambiguous. The V and J ends lost 4 bases and 6 bases respectively, with 15 bases between them. The CDR3 has 14 amino acids. Germline V lookup: CDR1 LGHNA, CDR2 YNFKEQ. CDR3 protein: CASSPGRESAEAFF. The CDR3 region has the DNA TGTGCCAGCAGCCCTGGACGGGAGAGCGCTGAAGCTTTCTTT.

This clonotype was counted a few times. The chain is built from TRBV28 and TRBJ2-7; D possibly uses TRBD1 or TRBD2 (5 bases each). Germline V CDR1 and CDR2: MDHEN, SYDVKM. The CDR3 consists of 16 residues. V was pared by 6 bases and J by 2 bases, with 20 bases between. The chain's CDR3 is CASSLDGGSGPYEQYF. Here the CDR3 DNA reads TGTGCCAGCAGCCTAGATGGGGGTTCGGGCCCCTACGAGCAGTACTTC.

This chain uses TRBV20-1 with TRBJ1-4; possible D gene TRBD1, 5 bases. Germline V lookup: CDR1 DFQATT, CDR2 SNEGSKA (reference sequence). CDR3 length: 14 residues. CDR3 loop: CSSQRGGAGEKLFF. Written as DNA, the CDR3 is TGCAGCTCTCAGAGGGGAGGGGCTGGTGAAAAACTGTTTTTT.

This chain connects TRBV20-1 to TRBJ2-4; 9 bases are a match to TRBD1. The germline V gene has CDR1 DFQATT and CDR2 SNEGSKA (reference sequence). CDR3 size: 15 residues. Trimming took 1 base from V and 7 from J; bases not matched to a gene: 8. The CDR3 bases are TGCAGTGCTAGAGGTGCGGGGACAGGGCTCAACATTCAGTACTTC. Its protein is CSARGAGTGLNIQYF.

This clonotype was found many times. The chain combines TRBV20-1 with TRBJ2-2; D unresolved. The germline V gene has CDR1 DFQATT and CDR2 SNEGSKA (reference sequence). V lost 5 bases to trimming and J lost 7 bases, with 17 bases between them. The CDR3 has 14 amino acids. The CDR3 sequence is CSAGTIQRIGELFF. DNA of the CDR3: TGCAGTGCTGGCACAATTCAAAGGATCGGGGAGCTGTTTTTT.

This clonotype was seen only a few times. The chain recombines TRBV6-5 with TRBJ1-4; D remains unclear. V shed 0 bases and J shed 5 bases, with 10 bases lying between them. This CDR3 has 15 residues. Germline V gives CDR1 MNHEY, CDR2 SVGAGI. Here the CDR3 reads CASSYSVSLNEKLFF. The CDR3 DNA follows: TGTGCCAGCAGTTACTCCGTCAGCCTGAATGAAAAACTGTTTTTT.

This clonotype was observed many times. This chain links TRBV5-1 with TRBJ2-3; D is uncertain. The CDR3 totals 14 residues. Trimming stripped 4 bases from V and 2 bases from J, with 11 bases between. The V gene's germline CDR1 is SGHRS and CDR2 YFSETQ. This CDR3 reads CASSPSIHTDTQYF. CDR3 sequence (DNA): TGCGCCAGCAGCCCCTCTATTCACACAGATACGCAGTATTTT.

This clonotype has ten or more counts. The genes are TRBV29-1 and TRBJ2-1; D uncertain. Germline V gene lookup returns CDR1 SQVTM and CDR2 ANQGSEA. Trimming left V 2 bases short and J 11 bases short, with 7 bases between. This CDR3 has 10 residues. The CDR3: CSVEKGKQFF. As DNA, the CDR3 is TGCAGCGTTGAAAAGGGAAAGCAGTTCTTC.

This clonotype was picked up a small number of times. The chain uses TRBV20-1 and TRBJ2-1; 9 bases map to TRBD2. This CDR3 is 12 amino acids long. Per the germline V gene, CDR1 is DFQATT and CDR2 is SNEGSKA (reference sequence). As DNA, the CDR3 is TGCCGCTGTGCGGGAGGGGGCAATGAGCAGTTCTTC. Protein: CRCAGGGNEQFF.

The chain carries TRBV12-3 or TRBV12-4 and TRBJ1-3; a possible D gene is TRBD1 (6 bases). The CDR3 spans 15 residues. V lost 5 bases to trimming and J lost 2 bases, with 13 bases between them. Here the CDR3 reads CASSRPTGAGNTIYF. The CDR3 DNA is TGTGCCAGCAGTCGACCGACAGGTGCTGGAAACACCATATATTTT.

This clonotype was recorded at least ten times. V usage is TRBV29-1 and J usage is TRBJ2-2, with D possibly matching TRBD1 (6 bases). Germline CDR1 is SQVTM and CDR2 is ANQGSEA. The ends were cut back, 6 bases at V and 0 bases at J, with 14 bases in the middle. The CDR3 is 15 amino acids. The CDR3 sequence: CSVRDRRTNTGELFF. DNA of the CDR3: TGCAGCGTCCGCGACAGGCGGACGAACACCGGGGAGCTGTTTTTT.

The chain has TRBV5-1 and TRBJ1-1, with 7 bases identical to TRBD1. With 4 bases clipped from V and 1 base from J, the junction kept 4 bases outside the gene matches. This CDR3 comprises 14 residues. Germline CDR1 and CDR2: SGHRS and YFSETQ. The CDR3 sequence: CASSIGTANTEAFF. The CDR3 DNA follows: TGCGCCAGCAGCATCGGGACAGCGAACACTGAAGCTTTCTTT.

V and J are TRBV7-8 and TRBJ2-2; 9 nucleotides match TRBD2. V shed 2 bases, J shed 4 bases, and the junction held 5 bases outside the gene matches. The CDR3 is 16 residues long. Germline CDR1 SGHVS, CDR2 FQNEAQ. The DNA for the CDR3 is TGTGCCAGCAGCTTAATAGCGGGAGACCTCACCGGGGAGCTGTTTTTT. It codes for CASSLIAGDLTGELFF.

This clonotype was counted many times. CDR3 in amino acids: CASSQVMVNPDNEQFF. Written as DNA, the CDR3 is TGCGCCAGCAGCCAAGTGATGGTAAATCCAGACAATGAGCAGTTCTTC. V and J are TRBV4-1 and TRBJ2-1; unclear D gene. The CDR3 extends over 16 amino acids. Germline V gene lookup returns CDR1 MGHRA and CDR2 YSYEKL. Trimming left V 1 base short and J 5 bases short, with 15 bases between.

This clonotype appeared a few times. The V and J genes are TRBV4-1 and TRBJ1-1, with D tentatively TRBD1 (6 bases). CDR3 length: 14 residues. Germline V CDR1 and CDR2: MGHRA, YSYEKL. Trimming stripped 2 bases from V and 0 bases from J, with 7 bases between. The CDR3 DNA reads as TGCGCCAGCAGCCAAAACAGGGTGAACACTGAAGCTTTCTTT. Encoded protein: CASSQNRVNTEAFF.

This chain connects TRBV6-9 to TRBJ2-3; the match to TRBD2 covers 12 bases. With V trimmed by 6 bases and J by 1 base, 11 bases remained unmatched. Germline V gene sequence: CDR1 MNHGY, CDR2 SVAAGI. The CDR3 spans 18 residues. The CDR3 bases are TGTGCCAGCAGAGCCTCTAGCGGGAGGGCCTCTGGCACAGATACGCAGTATTTT. Encoded protein: CASRASSGRASGTDTQYF.